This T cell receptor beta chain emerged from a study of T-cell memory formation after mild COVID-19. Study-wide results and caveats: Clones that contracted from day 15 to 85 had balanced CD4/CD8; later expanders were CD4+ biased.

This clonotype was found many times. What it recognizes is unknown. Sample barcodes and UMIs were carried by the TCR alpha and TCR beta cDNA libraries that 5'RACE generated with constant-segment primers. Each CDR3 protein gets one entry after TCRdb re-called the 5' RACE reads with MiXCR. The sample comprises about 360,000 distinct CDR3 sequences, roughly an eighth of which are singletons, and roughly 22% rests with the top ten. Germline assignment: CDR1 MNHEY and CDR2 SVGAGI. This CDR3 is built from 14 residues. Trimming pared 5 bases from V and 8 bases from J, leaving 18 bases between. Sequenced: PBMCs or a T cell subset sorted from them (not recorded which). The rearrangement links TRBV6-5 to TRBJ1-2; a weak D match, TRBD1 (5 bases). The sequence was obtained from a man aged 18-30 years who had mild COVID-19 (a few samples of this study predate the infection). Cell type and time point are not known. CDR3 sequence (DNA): TGTGCCAGCAGTCAACCCCCCGGGGAGGGGGGCTACACCTTC. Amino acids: CASSQPPGEGGYTF.